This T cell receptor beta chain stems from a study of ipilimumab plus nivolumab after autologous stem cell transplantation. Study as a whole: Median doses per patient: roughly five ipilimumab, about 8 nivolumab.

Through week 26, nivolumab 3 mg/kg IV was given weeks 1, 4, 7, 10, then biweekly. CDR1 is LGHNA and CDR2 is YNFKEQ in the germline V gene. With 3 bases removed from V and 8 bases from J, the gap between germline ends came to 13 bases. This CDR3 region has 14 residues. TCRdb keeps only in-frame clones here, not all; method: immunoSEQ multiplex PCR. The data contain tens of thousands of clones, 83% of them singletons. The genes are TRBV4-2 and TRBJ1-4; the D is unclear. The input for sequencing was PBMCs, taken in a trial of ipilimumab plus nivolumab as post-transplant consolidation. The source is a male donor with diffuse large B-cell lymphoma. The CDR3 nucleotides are TGTGCCAGCAGCCACAGTGGGGTTGGCGAAAAACTGTTTTTT. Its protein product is CASSHSGVGEKLFF.